Following are 21 T cell receptor beta chains from one sample sequenced in a study of tumor-infiltrating lymphocytes in primary liver carcinoma. Both RNA and DNA were isolated together from approximately 20-30 mg of bulk tissue that had not been sorted. TCR beta cDNA was reverse-transcribed from 450 to 500 ng of total RNA. The reaction used a constant-region primer and ProtoScript II reverse transcriptase. Three-round nested multiplex PCR performed with slightly modified ARM-PCR produced the TCR beta libraries. TRBV1-TRBV30 forward primers paired with a C-beta reverse primer drove the first two PCR rounds, about 10 cycles each. One entry per CDR3 protein, called by TCRdb with MiXCR from the multiplex PCR reads. Seen here are approximately 190,000 distinct CDR3 sequences, just under 85% observed once, and the top ten hold 15% to 20%. Sequenced material: tumor tissue from primary liver carcinoma. Every receptor here comes from a middle-aged man with primary liver carcinoma and hepatitis B virus infection.

The V call is TRBV29-1, the J call TRBJ1-2; the match to TRBD1 covers 9 bases. The CDR3 sequence is 15 residues long. Germline V gene lookup returns CDR1 SQVTM and CDR2 ANQGSEA. J was trimmed by 7 bases and V by 6 bases; bases with no gene match: 15. This chain's CDR3 is CSVAPRLQGALGYTF. The CDR3 DNA sequence: TGCAGCGTGGCCCCACGCCTACAGGGGGCTCTTGGCTACACCTTC.

Concerning this clonotype: The junction does not match germline at one end; this may be a read error. The gene calls are TRBV6-4 and TRBJ2-3, with TRBD2 matching over 8 bases. The CDR3 loop spans 16 amino acids. Germline V CDR1 and CDR2: MRHNA, SNTAGT. CDR3 bases: TGTGCCAGCAATGACTCACAGAGCGGGAGCATAGATACGCAGTATTTT. It translates to CASNDSQSGSIDTQYF.

The table lists this clonotype with a few counts. The chain carries TRBV18 and TRBJ2-7; 9 nucleotides line up with TRBD1. The germline CDR1 and CDR2 sequences are KGHSH and LQKENI. The CDR3 spans 14 residues. J was trimmed by 3 bases and V by 6 bases; bases with no gene match: 6. The chain's CDR3 is CASSNRDRVYEQYF. DNA of the CDR3: TGTGCCAGCTCTAACCGGGACAGGGTCTACGAGCAGTACTTC. Filled out from reference TRBV18 and TRBJ2-7, the complete variable domain reads NAGVMQNPRHLVRRRGQEARLRCSPMKGHSHVYWYRQLPEEGLKFMVYLQKENIIDESGMPKERFSAEFPKEGPSILRIQQVVRGDSAAYFCASSNRDRVYEQYFGPGTRLTVT.

This clonotype ranks as medium-sized. This chain links TRBV6-1 with TRBJ2-1, with 14 bases fitting TRBD2. Trimming at V came to 5 bases and at J to 8 bases, leaving 5 bases not matched to a gene. CDR3 length: 15 residues. Germline lookup yields CDR1 MNHNS and CDR2 SASEGT. The CDR3 spells CASSPRTSGRHEQFF. The CDR3 DNA reads as TGTGCCAGCAGTCCTCGGACTAGCGGGAGGCATGAGCAGTTCTTC.

As regards this clonotype: A much larger clone is a single base away; this may be a read error. J is TRBJ2-3 and V is TRBV6-4, with D perhaps matching TRBD1 or TRBD2 (5 bases each). CDR1 MRHNA and CDR2 SNTAGT come from the germline V gene. The CDR3 totals 14 residues. Trimming left V 8 bases short and J 6 bases short, with 18 bases between. The CDR3 nucleotides are TGTGCCAGCTCACAGGCGAGGGGAAGGGATACGCAGTATTTT. It specifies CASSQARGRDTQYF.

The CDR3 sequence: CNDARDFMREQFF. The CDR3 DNA is TGCAACGACGCCCGGGACTTCATGAGAGAGCAGTTCTTC. The chain recombines TRBV29-1 with TRBJ2-1; D perhaps matches TRBD2 (6 bases). This CDR3 has 13 amino acids. Germline V gene sequence: CDR1 SQVTM, CDR2 ANQGSEA.

At least ten counts were recorded for this clonotype. V is TRBV6-5 and J is TRBJ1-6; maybe TRBD1 (6 bases). Germline CDR1 is MNHEY and CDR2 is SVGAGI. V lost 2 bases to trimming and J lost 5 bases, with 19 bases between them. The CDR3 contains 18 residues. CDR3 amino acids: CASSYAIPGEGHNSPLHF. The CDR3 coding sequence is TGTGCCAGCAGTTACGCAATTCCAGGGGAAGGGCATAATTCACCCCTCCACTTT.

This clonotype occurred once. The CDR3 end shows no conserved phenylalanine or tryptophan, and so a read error is likely. V and J are TRBV29-1 and TRBJ2-1; TRBD2 matches 10 bases. Germline CDR1 reads SQVTM; CDR2 reads ANQGSEA. The CDR3 is 15 amino acids. Trimming took 5 bases from V and 3 from J; bases not matched to a gene: 7. The DNA for the CDR3 is TGCAGCGTTAGACTAGCGGGTGGGTTCTACAATGAGCAGTTCTCC. Encoded protein: CSVRLAGGFYNEQFS.

The sample holds one count of this clonotype. V usage is TRBV7-9 and J usage is TRBJ1-2; a weak D match, TRBD1 (6 bases). The germline V and J ends were trimmed by 0 bases and 4 bases, with 15 bases remaining between them. Germline V gene data show CDR1 as SEHNR and CDR2 as FQNEAQ (reference sequence). The CDR3 covers 16 residues. CDR3 bases: TGTGCCAGCAGCTTAGCGACTGAAGGGACATCCTATGGCTACACCTTC. This codes for CASSLATEGTSYGYTF. Looking up the rest from reference TRBV7-9 and TRBJ1-2 gives the full variable domain: DTGVSQNPRHKITKRGQNVTFRCDPISEHNRLYWYRQTLGQGPEFLTYFQNEAQLEKSRLLSDRFSAERPKGSFSTLEIQRTEQGDSAMYLCASSLATEGTSYGYTFGSGTRLTVV.

The count of this clonotype is one. The V and J genes are TRBV29-1 and TRBJ2-5, with D hard to call. V lost 2 bases, J lost 5 bases, and 18 bases lay in between. The germline V gene encodes CDR1 SQVTM and CDR2 ANQGSEA. This CDR3 spans 15 amino acids. CDR3 protein: CSVESMAGRSETQYF. Written as DNA, the CDR3 is TGCAGCGTTGAATCCATGGCTGGTAGATCGGAGACCCAGTACTTC.

This clonotype was detected once. Mismatch with germline at one junction end may stem from a read error. The genes are TRBV4-2 and TRBJ2-1; 8 bases match TRBD2. The CDR3 totals 17 residues. Germline V CDR1 and CDR2: LGHNA, YNFKEQ. CDR3 loop: CASSQEVAGFSYNEQSF. CDR3 sequence (DNA): TGTGCCAGCAGCCAAGAGGTAGCGGGGTTCTCCTACAATGAGCAGTCCTTC.

With respect to this clonotype: At one of its ends the junction is not consistent with the germline gene, which may arise from a read error. The V gene is TRBV11-1, the J gene TRBJ2-3; TRBD1 or TRBD2 may be the D gene (5 bases each). CDR1 SGHAT and CDR2 FQDESV come from the germline V gene (reference sequence). CDR3 length equals 19 residues. In DNA form, the CDR3 reads TGTGCCAACAGCCCTGGGGGAAGCTTTGTTGGAGCCCGCACAGATACGCAGTATTTT. Protein sequence: CANSPGGSFVGARTDTQYF.

On this clonotype itself: The junction differs from germline at one of its ends, possibly a read error. V and J are TRBV29-1 and TRBJ2-2, with a possible D match to TRBD2 (5 bases). This CDR3 is built from 15 residues. Germline CDR1 and CDR2: SQVTM and ANQGSEA. The CDR3 DNA reads TGCAGCGTTGCGGGGAGTATAGGGCGAACCGGTGAGCTGTTTTTT. As protein: CSVAGSIGRTGELFF.

With respect to this clonotype: A read error may produce the germline difference seen at one junction end. V is TRBV11-3 and J is TRBJ2-1; D uncertain. CDR1 is SGHNT and CDR2 is YENEEA in the germline V gene. This CDR3 comprises 14 residues. The CDR3 here is CANSLDVSNNEQFF. Here the CDR3 DNA reads TGTGCCAACAGCTTAGATGTCTCGAACAATGAGCAGTTCTTC.

This clonotype was seen just once. This is likely a read error, given that the CDR3 carries no conserved phenylalanine or tryptophan at its end. V is TRBV6-5 and J is TRBJ1-2; no clear D. Deletions cut 3 bases from V and 1 base from J, with 6 bases between. The CDR3 has 13 residues. Germline V CDR1 and CDR2: MNHEY, SVGAGI. The DNA of the CDR3 is TGTGCCAGCAGTTATGGAGGTAACTATGGCTACACCTAC. This sequence encodes CASSYGGNYGYTY.

This clonotype was found many times. The chain joins TRBV4-2 to TRBJ2-3, with 8 bases aligning to TRBD2. The V and J ends lost 1 base and 2 bases, in that order; junction bases with no gene match: 8. CDR1 and CDR2 (germline): LGHNA, YNFKEQ. The CDR3 totals 17 residues. As DNA, the CDR3 is TGTGCCAGCAGCCAAGTCGATGCGGGAGGTTCCACAGATACGCAGTATTTT. Protein product: CASSQVDAGGSTDTQYF.

This clonotype was detected once. V is TRBV4-3 and J is TRBJ2-1; possible D gene TRBD2, 7 bases. Germline loops: CDR1 LGHNA, CDR2 YSLEER. The V end lost 6 bases, the J end lost 7 bases, and 16 bases lay between the germline ends. This CDR3 spans 14 amino acids. The CDR3 DNA reads TGCGCCAGCAGTCTGGACAAGGGGGGGAATGAGCAGTTCTTC. Translating it yields CASSLDKGGNEQFF.

The DNA for the CDR3 is TGTGCCAGCAGCTTAAGCGGGTCTTACAATAAGCGGTTCTTC. Residues: CASSLSGSYNKRFF. The chain carries TRBV5-5 and TRBJ2-1; tentative D call: TRBD2 (6 bases). The CDR3 consists of 14 residues. CDR1 SGHKS and CDR2 YYEKEE come from the germline V gene (reference sequence). The germline V and J ends were trimmed by 2 bases and 15 bases, with 21 bases remaining between them.

This chain connects TRBV20-1 to TRBJ2-1; 8 bases fit TRBD2. The V and J ends lost 8 bases and 8 bases, in that order; junction bases with no gene match: 17. The CDR3 is 15 amino acids. The V gene's germline CDR1 is DFQATT and CDR2 SNEGSKA (reference sequence). This CDR3 reads CSPTNAGGVGDEQFF. Written as DNA, the CDR3 is TGCAGTCCGACAAACGCGGGAGGCGTCGGGGATGAGCAGTTCTTC.

Of note for this clonotype: At one of its ends the junction is not consistent with the germline gene, which may arise from a read error. The chain combines TRBV29-1 with TRBJ2-5; D unclear. The germline gives CDR1 SQVTM, CDR2 ANQGSEA. CDR3 length: 13 amino acids. DNA for the CDR3: TGCAGCGTCGAAGCCTTGGTACAAGAGACTCAGTACTTC. Translating gives CSVEALVQETQYF.

As regards this clonotype: The CDR3 end shows no conserved phenylalanine or tryptophan, and so a read error is likely. V usage is TRBV11-2 and J usage is TRBJ2-1; 8 bases align to TRBD2. CDR3 length: 16 amino acids. CDR1 is SGHAT and CDR2 is FQNNGV in the germline V gene. J gave up 7 bases and V 1 base, and 9 bases lay outside the gene matches. The CDR3 DNA follows: TGTGCCAGCAGCTTAGCGATCGGGAGGGTCGTTAATGAGCAGTTCTGC. Its translation is CASSLAIGRVVNEQFC.